This T cell receptor beta chain stems from a study of regulatory T cells in long-lasting Graves disease. With 0 bases removed from V and 2 bases from J, the gap between germline ends came to 12 bases. Germline V lookup: CDR1 SGDLS, CDR2 YYNGEE. The CDR3 contains 16 residues. Time point in this sample: newly diagnosed GD, antithyroid drugs for less than 3 months. TCR sequences were obtained from RNA taken from PBMCs. Construction of TCR beta libraries relied on iRepertoire HTBI primers and on Arm-PCR targeting CDR3 regions. In the original processing: Gene usage covered approximately 60 TRBV and some 13 TRBJ segments. TCRdb ran MiXCR on the multiplex PCR reads and lists one entry per CDR3 protein. The V and J calls here are based on TCRdb, not the publication. The sample lists fewer than 550,000 distinct CDR3 sequences; 16% were seen once. The same data also went into a second study, on T cells in Graves' hyperthyroidism and ophthalmopathy.

The clonotype comes from a woman aged 35 to 59 with Graves disease. This material consisted of peripheral blood mononuclear cells (PBMCs), taken at new diagnosis, from a patient treated with antithyroid drugs. The V call is TRBV9, the J call TRBJ2-4; the D gene is possibly TRBD1 (5 bases). This CDR3 is CASSVAPTGTKNIQYF. Written as DNA, the CDR3 is TGTGCCAGCAGCGTAGCCCCTACAGGAACCAAAAACATTCAGTACTTC.